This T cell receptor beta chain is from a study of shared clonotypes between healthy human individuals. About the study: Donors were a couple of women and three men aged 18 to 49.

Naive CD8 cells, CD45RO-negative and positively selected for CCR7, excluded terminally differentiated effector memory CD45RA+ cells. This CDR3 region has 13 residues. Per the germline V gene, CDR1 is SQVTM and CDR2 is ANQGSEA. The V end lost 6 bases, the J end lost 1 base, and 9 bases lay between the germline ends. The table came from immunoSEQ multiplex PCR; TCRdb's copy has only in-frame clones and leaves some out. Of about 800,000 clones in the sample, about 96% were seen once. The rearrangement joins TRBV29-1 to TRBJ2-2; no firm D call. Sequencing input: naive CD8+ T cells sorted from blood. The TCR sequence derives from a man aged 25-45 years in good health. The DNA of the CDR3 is TGCAGCGTCCATCTCCAGAACACCGGGGAGCTGTTTTTT. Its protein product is CSVHLQNTGELFF.